This entry lists 30 T cell receptor beta chains sequenced from one sample in a study of T-cell memory formation after mild COVID-19. TCRdb recomputed calls from the 5' RACE reads with MiXCR, one row per CDR3 protein. Here the sample spans around 500,000 distinct CDR3 sequences, 15% to 20% being singletons. The specimen sequenced was PBMCs or a T cell subset sorted from them (not recorded which). These receptors originate from an adult woman who had mild COVID-19 (a few samples of this study predate the infection). Cell type and time point are not known.

This clonotype was counted at least ten times. V is TRBV11-2 and J is TRBJ2-7; a weak D match, TRBD2 (5 bases). V was pared by 3 bases and J by 2 bases, with 11 bases between. Germline V gene data show CDR1 as SGHAT and CDR2 as FQNNGV. This CDR3 region has 14 residues. CDR3 DNA sequence: TGTGCCAGCAGCTTCGGGGTCGGGGCCTACGAGCAGTACTTC. It is translated as CASSFGVGAYEQYF. Combining the CDR3 with reference TRBV11-2 and TRBJ2-7 gives the whole variable domain EAGVAQSPRYKIIEKRQSVAFWCNPISGHATLYWYQQILGQGPKLLIQFQNNGVVDDSQLPKDRFSAERLKGVDSTLKIQPAKLEDSAVYLCASSFGVGAYEQYFGPGTRLTVT.

This clonotype occurred many times. J is TRBJ2-7 and V is TRBV3-1; D unclear. Germline V gene data show CDR1 as LGHDT and CDR2 as YNNKEL (reference sequence). V was shortened by 1 base and J by 0 bases, with 10 bases between the two germline ends. The CDR3 sequence is 15 residues long. CDR3 sequence reads: CASSQAGYPSYEQYF. The CDR3, as DNA: TGTGCCAGCAGCCAAGCGGGTTACCCCTCCTACGAGCAGTACTTC.

The chain uses TRBV27 and TRBJ2-7; D not certain. V was trimmed by 4 bases and J by 7 bases, leaving 5 bases between them. CDR3 length equals 10 residues. Per the germline V gene, CDR1 is MNHEY and CDR2 is SMNVEV (reference sequence). Written as DNA, the CDR3 is TGTGCCAGCAGTTCTTGGGAGCAGTACTTC. Amino acids: CASSSWEQYF.

This chain uses TRBV20-1 with TRBJ2-2, with 9 bases fitting TRBD1. The CDR3 loop spans 15 amino acids. J lost 6 bases, V lost 3 bases, and 8 bases had no gene match. CDR1 and CDR2 (germline): DFQATT, SNEGSKA (reference sequence). For the CDR3, the DNA is TGCAGTGCTAGCCTCAGGACAGGGGTCGCCGGGGAGCTGTTTTTT. Translation gives CSASLRTGVAGELFF.

This clonotype was seen only a few times. The genes are TRBV12-3 or TRBV12-4 and TRBJ1-2, with TRBD1 as a possible D gene (5 bases). Trimming left V 1 base short and J 7 bases short, with 16 bases between. CDR3 length: 15 amino acids. CDR3 in DNA: TGTGCCAGCAGTTTAGGGACACGGTCCTCCGGTGGCTACACCTTC. Translated: CASSLGTRSSGGYTF.

The chain has TRBV7-2 and TRBJ2-7; 8 bases agree with TRBD2. J gave up 6 bases and V 1 base, and 8 bases lay outside the gene matches. In germline, CDR1 is SGHTA, CDR2 FQGNSA. This CDR3 comprises 15 residues. Here the CDR3 reads CASSLVAAGAAEQYF. For the CDR3, the DNA is TGTGCCAGCAGCTTAGTTGCAGCGGGGGCCGCCGAGCAGTACTTC.

In this sample, this clonotype turned up a few times. The V and J genes are TRBV12-3 or TRBV12-4 and TRBJ2-1; D gene uncertain. The CDR3 totals 12 residues. The germline V and J ends were trimmed by 9 bases and 9 bases, with 15 bases remaining between them. DNA for the CDR3: TGTGCCAGTACGCGCCCTTCTTCTGAGCAGTTCTTC. It specifies CASTRPSSEQFF.

The chain is built from TRBV29-1 and TRBJ2-1; a weak D match, TRBD2 (5 bases). CDR1 is SQVTM and CDR2 is ANQGSEA in the germline V gene. Trimming stripped 3 bases from V and 9 bases from J, with 18 bases between. CDR3 length equals 14 residues. Here the CDR3 reads CSVEWTATRGEQFF. The CDR3 coding sequence is TGCAGCGTTGAGTGGACTGCCACCCGGGGTGAGCAGTTCTTC.

This clonotype has only a few counts. The chain carries TRBV4-3 and TRBJ2-5, with unresolved D. The CDR3 totals 14 residues. V lost 2 bases to trimming and J lost 5 bases, with 12 bases between them. The germline V gene encodes CDR1 LGHNA and CDR2 YSLEER. Here the CDR3 reads CASSQSRAMETQYF. In DNA, the CDR3 is TGCGCCAGCAGCCAAAGTAGAGCGATGGAGACCCAGTACTTC.

The chain recombines TRBV7-6 with TRBJ2-2, with D hard to call. The CDR3 loop spans 14 amino acids. The ends were cut back, 5 bases at V and 2 bases at J, with 9 bases in the middle. Germline CDR1 and CDR2: SGHVS and FNYEAQ. The CDR3 sequence: CASSLDFNTGELFF. The CDR3 nucleotides are TGTGCCAGCAGCCTTGACTTTAACACCGGGGAGCTGTTTTTT.

A few counts support this clonotype. The chain recombines TRBV15 with TRBJ2-2; 8 bases line up with TRBD2. Germline V gene data show CDR1 as LNHNV and CDR2 as YYDKDF (reference sequence). With 3 bases clipped from V and 4 bases from J, the junction kept 4 bases outside the gene matches. This CDR3 is built from 15 residues. The CDR3 nucleotides read TGTGCCACCAGCAGCGGGAGGGCCACCACCGGGGAGCTGTTTTTT. Amino acid sequence: CATSSGRATTGELFF.

This sequence joins TRBV27 and TRBJ2-7; D unclear. CDR1 is MNHEY, CDR2 SMNVEV, per germline (reference sequence). V lost 5 bases to trimming and J lost 4 bases, with 18 bases between them. This CDR3 has 15 residues. The CDR3 DNA sequence: TGTGCCAGCAGTCCCATAAACGTGAGGAGATACGAGCAGTACTTC. It translates to CASSPINVRRYEQYF.

The chain carries TRBV4-3 and TRBJ2-1, with D uncertain. V dropped 0 bases and J dropped 8 bases, with 14 bases sitting between them. From germline, CDR1 is LGHNA and CDR2 YSLEER. The CDR3 length is 15 residues. CDR3 amino acids: CASSQDIALGYEQFF. For the CDR3, the DNA is TGCGCCAGCAGCCAAGATATAGCCCTTGGCTATGAGCAGTTCTTC.

The chain links TRBV5-1 to TRBJ2-3; D may be TRBD2 (5 bases). Trimming cost V 4 bases and J 5 bases, with 14 bases left between them. Per the germline V gene, CDR1 is SGHRS and CDR2 is YFSETQ. The CDR3 totals 14 residues. This CDR3 is CASSPGISGDTQYF. The CDR3 nucleotides read TGCGCCAGCAGCCCCGGGATCAGCGGAGATACGCAGTATTTT.

The rearrangement links TRBV5-6 to TRBJ2-1; D perhaps matches TRBD1 (5 bases). This CDR3 is built from 15 residues. Germline lookup yields CDR1 SGHDT and CDR2 YYEEEE. V lost 0 bases, J lost 0 bases, and 7 bases lay in between. CDR3 in amino acids: CASSLVTVSYNEQFF. CDR3 coding DNA: TGTGCCAGCAGCTTGGTGACAGTCTCCTACAATGAGCAGTTCTTC.

This clonotype has at least ten counts. This chain joins TRBV7-3 and TRBJ2-5; D possibly corresponds to TRBD2 (6 bases). The CDR3 is made up of 13 amino acids. In germline, CDR1 is SGHTA, CDR2 FQGTGA. Trimming pared 5 bases from V and 5 bases from J, leaving 12 bases between. The CDR3 region is CASSPNRGETQYF. CDR3 DNA: TGTGCCAGCAGCCCGAACCGGGGGGAGACCCAGTACTTC.

The chain recombines TRBV7-3 with TRBJ2-1, with D possibly TRBD2 on 6 matching bases. This CDR3 is built from 15 residues. The V gene's germline CDR1 is SGHTA and CDR2 FQGTGA. V lost 6 bases to trimming and J lost 8 bases, with 20 bases between them. Written as DNA, the CDR3 is TGTGCCAGCAGTCGTAGCGGACACCGTGAGGATGAGCAGTTCTTC. It translates to CASSRSGHREDEQFF.

The chain couples TRBV7-2 to TRBJ2-1; D call uncertain. The germline gives CDR1 SGHTA, CDR2 FQGNSA. Trimming took 4 bases from V and 9 from J, leaving 7 bases between them. The CDR3 contains 11 residues. Here the CDR3 reads CASSSFGEQFF. The CDR3 DNA is TGTGCCAGCAGCTCCTTTGGTGAGCAGTTCTTC.

A few counts support this clonotype. The rearrangement links TRBV18 to TRBJ1-1; D is possibly TRBD1 (6 bases). Germline V CDR1 and CDR2: KGHSH, LQKENI. The length of the CDR3 is 16 residues. Trimming shortened V by 0 bases and J by 6 bases, and 17 bases separated the two germline ends. The CDR3 bases are TGTGCCAGCTCACCACCGATGAGGGGGGCAGGGGCTGAAGCTTTCTTT. It is translated as CASSPPMRGAGAEAFF. Looking up the rest from reference TRBV18 and TRBJ1-1 gives the full variable domain: NAGVMQNPRHLVRRRGQEARLRCSPMKGHSHVYWYRQLPEEGLKFMVYLQKENIIDESGMPKERFSAEFPKEGPSILRIQQVVRGDSAAYFCASSPPMRGAGAEAFFGQGTRLTVV.

This clonotype was found a few times. The rearrangement uses TRBV29-1 and TRBJ2-3, with D hard to call. The CDR3 loop spans 14 amino acids. The V end was cut by 0 bases, the J end by 2 bases, with 9 bases between. Germline V lookup: CDR1 SQVTM, CDR2 ANQGSEA. For the CDR3, the DNA is TGCAGCGTTGAAGACAGAATAATCACAGATACGCAGTATTTT. Encoded protein: CSVEDRIITDTQYF.

V usage is TRBV6-6 and J usage is TRBJ2-1; D remains ambiguous. The CDR3 covers 11 residues. CDR1 is MNHNY, CDR2 SVGAGI, per germline (reference sequence). Trimming removed 8 bases at V and 1 base at J, with 3 bases between. The CDR3 nucleotides read TGTGCCAGCTTATCCTACAATGAGCAGTTCTTC. This codes for CASLSYNEQFF.

The chain is built from TRBV19 and TRBJ1-6; D gene ambiguous. Germline V lookup: CDR1 LNHDA, CDR2 SQIVND (reference sequence). The CDR3 length is 14 residues. V was shortened by 8 bases and J by 0 bases, with 8 bases between the two germline ends. CDR3 sequence reads: CASGYSSYNSPLHF. The CDR3 region has the DNA TGTGCCAGTGGTTATAGCTCCTATAATTCACCCCTCCACTTT.

The V call is TRBV5-1, the J call TRBJ1-5, with D maybe TRBD1 (5 bases). Trimming took 4 bases from V and 3 from J, leaving 17 bases between them. The germline V gene has CDR1 SGHRS and CDR2 YFSETQ. This CDR3 has 16 residues. CDR3 nucleotides: TGCGCCAGCAGCCCACTCCAGGCAGGGCCCAATCAGCCCCAGCATTTT. Translated: CASSPLQAGPNQPQHF.

V and J are TRBV6-2 or TRBV6-3 and TRBJ2-1; D is tentatively TRBD1 or TRBD2 (5 bases each). The CDR3 sequence is 15 residues long. Germline lookup yields CDR1 MNHEY and CDR2 SVGEGT. Trimming took off 2 bases at V and 0 bases at J, with 8 bases between the two ends. In nucleotides, the CDR3 is TGTGCCAGCAGTTACCCGGGGACCTCCTACAATGAGCAGTTCTTC. Translating gives CASSYPGTSYNEQFF.

This clonotype has a handful of counts. The rearrangement uses TRBV15 and TRBJ1-6; no definite D call. Deletions cut 0 bases from V and 11 bases from J, with 8 bases between. Germline lookup yields CDR1 LNHNV and CDR2 YYDKDF (reference sequence). This CDR3 region has 13 residues. The CDR3: CATSRDRGTPLHF. CDR3 sequence (DNA): TGTGCCACCAGCAGAGACCGAGGTACACCCCTCCACTTT. The entire variable domain, with the rest obtained from reference TRBV15 and TRBJ1-6, is as follows: DAMVIQNPRYQVTQFGKPVTLSCSQTLNHNVMYWYQQKSSQAPKLLFHYYDKDFNNEADTPDNFQSRRPNTSFCFLDIRSPGLGDTAMYLCATSRDRGTPLHFGNGTRLTVT.

This clonotype was recorded many times. The chain employs TRBV27 and TRBJ2-6; 10 positions match TRBD1. Germline-derived CDR1 and CDR2 are MNHEY and SMNVEV (reference sequence). The V segment lost 5 bases and the J segment 0 bases; nucleotides outside the gene matches: 4. CDR3 length: 17 residues. In DNA form, the CDR3 reads TGTGCCAGCAGTGGACAGGGGGGGGACTCTGGGGCCAACGTCCTGACTTTC. This encodes CASSGQGGDSGANVLTF.

This chain joins TRBV4-1 and TRBJ2-3, with a tentative D call TRBD1 (6 bases). This CDR3 has 18 amino acids. V lost 1 base to trimming and J lost 0 bases, with 17 bases between them. The germline V gene has CDR1 MGHRA and CDR2 YSYEKL. CDR3 DNA: TGCGCCAGCAGCCAAGTCCCCGGACAGCACGCTAGCACAGATACGCAGTATTTT. Translated, it gives CASSQVPGQHASTDTQYF.

Notes on this clonotype: The germline gene is not matched at one end of the junction; a read error may be the cause. The chain carries TRBV4-1 and TRBJ1-1; D not resolved. CDR1 and CDR2 from the germline V gene are MGHRA and YSYEKL. The CDR3 is 14 residues long. CDR3 sequence: CASTQSPLNTEAFF. CDR3 DNA: TGCGCCAGCACCCAATCCCCTTTGAACACTGAAGCTTTCTTT.

The chain recombines TRBV11-3 with TRBJ2-1, with 11 bases aligning to TRBD1. CDR1 is SGHNT and CDR2 is YENEEA in the germline V gene. Trimming took 5 bases from V and 8 from J; bases not matched to a gene: 5. This CDR3 region has 14 residues. The CDR3 reads CASSLGTGGDEQFF. The CDR3 region has the DNA TGTGCCAGCAGCCTCGGGACAGGGGGTGATGAGCAGTTCTTC. The entire variable domain, with the rest obtained from reference TRBV11-3 and TRBJ2-1, is as follows: EAGVVQSPRYKIIEKKQPVAFWCNPISGHNTLYWYLQNLGQGPELLIRYENEEAVDDSQLPKDRFSAERLKGVDSTLKIQPAELGDSAVYLCASSLGTGGDEQFFGPGTRLTVL.

The gene calls are TRBV11-2 and TRBJ2-2; D remains ambiguous. The V end was cut by 1 base, the J end by 3 bases, with 6 bases between. The CDR3 covers 14 residues. Germline loops: CDR1 SGHAT, CDR2 FQNNGV. The CDR3, as DNA: TGTGCCAGCAGCTTAGCCCCTTACACCGGGGAGCTGTTTTTT. Residues: CASSLAPYTGELFF.